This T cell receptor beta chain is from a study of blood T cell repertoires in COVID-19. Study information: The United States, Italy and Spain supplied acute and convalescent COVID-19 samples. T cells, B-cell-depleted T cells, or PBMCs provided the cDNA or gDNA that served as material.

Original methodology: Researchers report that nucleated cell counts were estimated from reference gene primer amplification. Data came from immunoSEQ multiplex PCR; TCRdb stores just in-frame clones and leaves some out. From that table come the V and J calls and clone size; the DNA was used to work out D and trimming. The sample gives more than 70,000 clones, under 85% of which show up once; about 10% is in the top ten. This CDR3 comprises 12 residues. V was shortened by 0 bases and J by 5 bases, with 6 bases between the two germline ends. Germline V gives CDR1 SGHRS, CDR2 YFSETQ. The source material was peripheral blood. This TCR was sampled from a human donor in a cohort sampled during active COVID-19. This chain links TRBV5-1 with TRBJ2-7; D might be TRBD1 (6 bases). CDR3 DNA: TGCGCCAGCAGCTTGGACAGGGACGAGCAGTACTTC. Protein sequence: CASSLDRDEQYF.